Following are 21 T cell receptor beta chains from one sample sequenced in a study of blood T cells in healthy people across ages (dated by TCRdb to between 2014 and 2017). The method behind the library was 5' RACE. For sequencing, an Illumina HiSeq 2500 was employed. The second PCR ran for roughly 6 to 11 cycles and used a J-beta primer mix along with a sample-barcoded 5' primer. The public reads were quality trimmed at Q25 with fastp and then assembled into clones with MiXCR by TCRdb, keeping productive beta chains. Every entry covers one CDR3 protein and lists the most common genes and DNA from its rows. Across this sample there are about 580,000 distinct CDR3 sequences, with 40% to 50% seen only once. The biggest ten clones account for around 25% of the sample. Sequenced material: blood. All receptors come from a man aged 80 or over in good health.

V and J are TRBV28 and TRBJ2-5; D uncertain. From germline, CDR1 is MDHEN and CDR2 SYDVKM. Trimming removed 7 bases at V and 5 bases at J, with 11 bases between. CDR3 length: 12 amino acids. The CDR3 loop reads CASMGIGETQYF. For the CDR3, the DNA is TGTGCCAGCATGGGGATCGGGGAGACCCAGTACTTC.

The gene calls are TRBV7-3 and TRBJ2-2, with D hard to call. CDR3 size: 16 residues. Trimming shortened V by 5 bases and J by 2 bases, and 15 bases separated the two germline ends. Germline lookup yields CDR1 SGHTA and CDR2 FQGTGA. As DNA, the CDR3 is TGTGCCAGCAGCCCCCCTAGTCAGGTCAACACCGGGGAGCTGTTTTTT. Amino acids: CASSPPSQVNTGELFF.

This clonotype was seen more than once but under ten times. A read error may be the cause here, since a much bigger clone is one base away. The chain carries TRBV5-1 and TRBJ2-1; 7 bases map to TRBD2. The J call could be wrong; TRBJ2-7 is a better fit for the DNA end. Germline CDR1 SGHRS, CDR2 YFSETQ. The CDR3 consists of 15 residues. CDR3 bases: TGCGCCAGCAGCTTCGGGGGGAGCTCCTACAATGAGCAGTACTTC. Translation gives CASSFGGSSYNEQYF.

The chain is built from TRBV7-8 and TRBJ2-4; the match to TRBD2 covers 7 bases. The J call may not be correct, given that the DNA end is closer to TRBJ2-7. This CDR3 has 18 residues. In germline, CDR1 is SGHVS, CDR2 FQNEAQ. The CDR3 bases are TGTGCCAGCAGCCCTCCCCGGGAGGCGAACGTAGACCCCTACGAGCAGTACTTC. Protein product: CASSPPREANVDPYEQYF.

This clonotype was observed a few times. This chain joins TRBV7-9 and TRBJ1-5; D is unresolved. With 1 base removed from V and 5 bases from J, the gap between germline ends came to 9 bases. Germline V gives CDR1 SEHNR, CDR2 FQNEAQ (reference sequence). The CDR3 runs 14 residues. CDR3 in amino acids: CASSLVGFDQPQHF. CDR3 coding DNA: TGTGCCAGCAGCTTAGTTGGGTTCGATCAGCCCCAGCATTTT.

Comment on this clonotype: The junction shows a germline mismatch at one end, possibly a read error. The V and J genes are TRBV7-3 and TRBJ2-1; D is possibly TRBD2 (5 bases). The CDR3 totals 12 residues. Germline values: CDR1 SGHTA, CDR2 FQGTGA. The DNA for the CDR3 is TGTTCCAGACGGAGGTTCAACAATGAGCAGTTCTTC. As protein: CSRRRFNNEQFF.

V and J are TRBV10-3 and TRBJ2-7, with D unresolved. V was pared by 6 bases and J by 3 bases, with 12 bases between. CDR3 length: 13 amino acids. Germline V gene data show CDR1 as ENHRY and CDR2 as SYGVKD. This CDR3 is CAIRLGPDYEQYF. In nucleotides, the CDR3 is TGTGCCATCAGACTCGGGCCGGACTACGAGCAGTACTTC.

This clonotype was seen a few times. The V and J genes are TRBV12-3 or TRBV12-4 and TRBJ2-7, with 9 bases that match TRBD1. CDR3 size: 13 residues. The V gene end was trimmed by 7 bases and the J gene end by 6 bases; junction bases not matched to a gene: 7. CDR3 sequence (DNA): TGTGCCAGCACTAAATTACAGGGGGCCGAGCAGTACTTC. It encodes CASTKLQGAEQYF.

The chain links TRBV15 to TRBJ2-3, with D perhaps assigned TRBD1 or TRBD2 (5 bases each). The CDR3 consists of 14 residues. The V gene's germline CDR1 is LNHNV and CDR2 YYDKDF (reference sequence). Between the trimmed V and J ends, which lost 1 base and 3 bases, there was a span of 8 bases. The CDR3 here is CATSRGGATDTQYF. The DNA for the CDR3 is TGTGCCACCAGCAGAGGAGGGGCAACAGATACGCAGTATTTT.

Written as DNA, the CDR3 is TGTGCCAGCAGCGTGGGCAGGGGTCACAATGAGCAGTTCTTC. The encoded protein is CASSVGRGHNEQFF. The rearrangement links TRBV9 to TRBJ2-1; tentatively, D is TRBD1 (6 bases). Trimming removed 2 bases from V and 5 bases from J, with 11 bases in between. There are 14 residues in the CDR3. CDR1 and CDR2 (germline): SGDLS, YYNGEE.

This chain uses TRBV4-2 with TRBJ2-7; D is undetermined. CDR1 is LGHNA and CDR2 is YNFKEQ in the germline V gene. Trimming removed 4 bases from V and 7 bases from J, with 14 bases in between. The CDR3 loop spans 13 amino acids. DNA for the CDR3: TGTGCCAGCAGCCCGACACCATCCGAAGAGCAGTACTTC. Its translation: CASSPTPSEEQYF.

J is TRBJ2-1 and V is TRBV29-1, with 11 bases that match TRBD2. Germline V gene data show CDR1 as SQVTM and CDR2 as ANQGSEA. The CDR3 sequence is 14 residues long. J was trimmed by 7 bases and V by 3 bases; bases with no gene match: 5. This CDR3 is CSVDGLAGKNEQFF. Here the CDR3 DNA reads TGCAGCGTTGACGGACTAGCGGGTAAAAATGAGCAGTTCTTC.

A note on this clonotype: One junction end does not reproduce the germline sequence, and a read error may be involved. As DNA, the CDR3 is TGTGCCCGCAGCCAAACAGGGACAGGGAGCTACACCTTC. Translation: CARSQTGTGSYTF. The chain couples TRBV4-2 to TRBJ1-2; 9 bases map to TRBD1. CDR3 length: 13 residues. CDR1 is LGHNA and CDR2 is YNFKEQ in the germline V gene.

The chain joins TRBV29-1 to TRBJ2-4; possible D gene TRBD1, 6 bases. The V end lost 6 bases, the J end lost 6 bases, and 12 bases lay between the germline ends. This CDR3 comprises 12 residues. Germline V CDR1 and CDR2: SQVTM, ANQGSEA. The CDR3 reads CSVRSRGNIQYF. Here the CDR3 DNA reads TGCAGCGTCCGCAGCAGGGGAAACATTCAGTACTTC.

This clonotype appeared once. This chain connects TRBV7-2 to TRBJ2-5; perhaps D is TRBD1 or TRBD2 (5 bases each). V was shortened by 2 bases and J by 3 bases, with 10 bases between the two germline ends. CDR1 is SGHTA, CDR2 FQGNSA, per germline. The CDR3 spans 14 residues. CDR3 protein: CASSLNGAEETQYF. CDR3 nucleotides: TGTGCCAGCAGCTTAAACGGGGCTGAAGAGACCCAGTACTTC.

The genes are TRBV11-3 and TRBJ2-1; D is unresolved. The CDR3 length is 13 residues. V gave up 2 bases and J gave up 5 bases, with 7 bases separating them. Per germline, CDR1 SGHNT and CDR2 YENEEA. DNA for the CDR3: TGTGCCAGCAGCTTAAGGCAGGACAATGAGCAGTTCTTC. This codes for CASSLRQDNEQFF. The full variable domain, completed using reference TRBV11-3 and TRBJ2-1, is EAGVVQSPRYKIIEKKQPVAFWCNPISGHNTLYWYLQNLGQGPELLIRYENEEAVDDSQLPKDRFSAERLKGVDSTLKIQPAELGDSAVYLCASSLRQDNEQFFGPGTRLTVL.

The table lists this clonotype with many counts. The chain carries TRBV7-2 and TRBJ2-7, with 8 bases that match TRBD1. From germline, CDR1 is SGHTA and CDR2 FQGNSA. The CDR3 extends over 15 amino acids. J gave up 3 bases and V 2 bases, and 6 bases lay outside the gene matches. CDR3 nucleotides: TGTGCCAGCAGCTTAACTGACAGGGGTTTCTACGAGCAGTACTTC. It encodes CASSLTDRGFYEQYF.

This clonotype was observed once. An end of the junction differs from the germline gene, which may be a read error. The V call is TRBV7-9, the J call TRBJ2-7; 7 nucleotides agree with TRBD2. CDR3 length: 14 amino acids. CDR1 SEHNR and CDR2 FQNEAQ come from the germline V gene (reference sequence). CDR3 sequence reads: CASSSVAGPYEQYF. In DNA form, the CDR3 reads TGTGCCAGCAGCTCGGTAGCGGGCCCCTACGAACAGTACTTC.

This sequence joins TRBV20-1 and TRBJ2-7; TRBD2 matches at 7 bases. The CDR3 is made up of 13 amino acids. V was clipped by 1 base and J by 4 bases; unmatched bases: 4. The germline V gene has CDR1 DFQATT and CDR2 SNEGSKA (reference sequence). The CDR3 here is CSARGSGKYEQYF. Here the CDR3 DNA reads TGCAGTGCTAGAGGGAGCGGGAAATACGAGCAGTACTTC.

In regard to this clonotype: One end of the junction does not line up with germline, which may come from a read error. This sequence joins TRBV4-3 and TRBJ1-2; D not resolved. Germline V gene data show CDR1 as LGHNA and CDR2 as YSLEER. This CDR3 spans 15 amino acids. CDR3 sequence: CASGQTAGSNYGYTF. The CDR3 DNA is TGCGCCAGCGGCCAAACAGCGGGGTCTAACTATGGCTACACCTTC.

The chain carries TRBV6-5 and TRBJ2-3; 12 nucleotides align to TRBD1. Unmatched junction bases numbered 5, after V lost 2 bases and J lost 8 bases. This CDR3 contains 15 residues. Germline V gives CDR1 MNHEY, CDR2 SVGAGI. CDR3 sequence (DNA): TGTGCCAGCAGTTACGGGGACAGGGGGCGCCGTACGCAGTATTTT. Amino acids: CASSYGDRGRRTQYF.